This TCR beta chain was sequenced during a study of patients and donors after allogeneic stem cell transplantation. From the RT-PCR reads, TCRdb called clonotypes with MiXCR, one entry per CDR3 protein. The repertoire holds about a million distinct CDR3 sequences, about 20% seen once, with 5% to 6.5% in the top ten. Sequenced: blood, either unsorted or a sorted T cell fraction (not recorded which). This receptor was obtained from a human donor who was either an allogeneic HSCT recipient or a stem cell or donor lymphocyte infusion donor (not recorded which). It is not recorded whose cells these are; they may come from a transplant donor.

CDR3 nucleotides: TGTGCCACCAGCAGAGCTTCTCCGGGACTAGCAAAGACCCAGTACTTC. Translation: CATSRASPGLAKTQYF. The chain combines TRBV15 with TRBJ2-5; the match to TRBD2 covers 9 bases. The CDR3 is 16 residues long. In germline, CDR1 is LNHNV, CDR2 YYDKDF (reference sequence). J gave up 6 bases and V 1 base, and 9 bases lay outside the gene matches.